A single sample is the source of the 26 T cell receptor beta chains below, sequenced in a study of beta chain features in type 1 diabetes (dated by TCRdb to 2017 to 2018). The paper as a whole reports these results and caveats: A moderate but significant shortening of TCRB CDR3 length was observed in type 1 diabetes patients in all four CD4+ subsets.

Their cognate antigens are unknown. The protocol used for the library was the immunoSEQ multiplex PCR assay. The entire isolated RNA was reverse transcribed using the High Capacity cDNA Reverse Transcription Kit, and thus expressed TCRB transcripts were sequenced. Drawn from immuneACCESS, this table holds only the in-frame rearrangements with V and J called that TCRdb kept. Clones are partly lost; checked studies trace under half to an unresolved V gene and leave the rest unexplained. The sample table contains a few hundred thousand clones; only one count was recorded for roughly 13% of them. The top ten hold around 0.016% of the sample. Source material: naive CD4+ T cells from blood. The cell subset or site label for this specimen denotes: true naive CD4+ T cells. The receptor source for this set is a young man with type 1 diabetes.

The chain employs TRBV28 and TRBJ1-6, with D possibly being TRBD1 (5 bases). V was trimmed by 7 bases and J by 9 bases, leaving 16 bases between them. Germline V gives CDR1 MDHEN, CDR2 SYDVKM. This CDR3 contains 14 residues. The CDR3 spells CASTTTGLGSPLHF. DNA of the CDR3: TGTGCCAGCACTACAACAGGTTTAGGTTCACCCCTCCACTTT.

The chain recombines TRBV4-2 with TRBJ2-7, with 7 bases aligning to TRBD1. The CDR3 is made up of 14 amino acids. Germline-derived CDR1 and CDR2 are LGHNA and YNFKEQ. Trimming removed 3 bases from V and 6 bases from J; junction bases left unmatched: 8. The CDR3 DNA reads TGTGCCAGCAGCCATCCTGACAGGGTTTTCGAGCAGTACTTC. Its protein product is CASSHPDRVFEQYF.

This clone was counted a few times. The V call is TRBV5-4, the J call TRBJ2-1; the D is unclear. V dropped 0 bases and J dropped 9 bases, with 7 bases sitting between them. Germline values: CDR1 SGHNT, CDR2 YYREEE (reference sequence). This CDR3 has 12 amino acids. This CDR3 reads CASSLERFEQFF. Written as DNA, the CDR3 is TGTGCCAGCAGCTTGGAGAGATTTGAGCAGTTCTTC.

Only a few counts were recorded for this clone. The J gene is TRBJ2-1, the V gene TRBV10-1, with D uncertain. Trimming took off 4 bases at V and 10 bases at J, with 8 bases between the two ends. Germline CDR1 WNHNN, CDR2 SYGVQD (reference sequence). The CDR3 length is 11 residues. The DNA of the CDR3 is TGCGCCAGCAGTGTGGTCGGGGAGCAGTTCTTC. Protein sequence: CASSVVGEQFF.

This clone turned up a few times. This CDR3 reads CASIGTGWTGELFF. The CDR3 nucleotides read TGTGCCAGCATCGGGACAGGTTGGACCGGGGAGCTGTTTTTT. The J gene is TRBJ2-2, the V gene TRBV5-5; 8 nucleotides agree with TRBD1. This CDR3 comprises 14 residues. Germline lookup yields CDR1 SGHKS and CDR2 YYEKEE (reference sequence). Losses at the gene ends were 6 bases for V and 5 bases for J; bases not matched to a gene: 6.

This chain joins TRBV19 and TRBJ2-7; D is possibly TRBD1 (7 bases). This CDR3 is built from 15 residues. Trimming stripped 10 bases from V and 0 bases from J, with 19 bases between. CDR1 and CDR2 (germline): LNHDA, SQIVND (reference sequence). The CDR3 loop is CATSDRRGASYEQYF. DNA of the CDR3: TGTGCCACCTCGGACAGGAGGGGTGCCTCCTACGAGCAGTACTTC.

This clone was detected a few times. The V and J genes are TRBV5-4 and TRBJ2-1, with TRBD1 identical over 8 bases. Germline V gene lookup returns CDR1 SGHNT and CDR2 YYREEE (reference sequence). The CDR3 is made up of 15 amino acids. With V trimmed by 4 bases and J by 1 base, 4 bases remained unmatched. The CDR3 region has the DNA TGTGCCAGCAGCGCTCGGACAGGGTCCTACAATGAGCAGTTCTTC. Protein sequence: CASSARTGSYNEQFF.

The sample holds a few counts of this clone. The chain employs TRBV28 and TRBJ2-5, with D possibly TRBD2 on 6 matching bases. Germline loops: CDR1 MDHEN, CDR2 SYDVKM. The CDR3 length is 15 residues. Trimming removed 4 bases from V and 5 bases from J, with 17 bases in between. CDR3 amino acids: CASSYSPRDGETQYF. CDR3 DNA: TGTGCCAGCAGTTATTCGCCGCGGGACGGGGAGACCCAGTACTTC.

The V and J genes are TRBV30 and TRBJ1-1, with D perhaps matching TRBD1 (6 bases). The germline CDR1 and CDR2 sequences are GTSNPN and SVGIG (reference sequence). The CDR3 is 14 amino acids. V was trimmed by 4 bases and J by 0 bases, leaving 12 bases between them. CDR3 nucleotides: TGTGCCTGGACGCGGGGGCAGATGAACACTGAAGCTTTCTTT. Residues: CAWTRGQMNTEAFF.

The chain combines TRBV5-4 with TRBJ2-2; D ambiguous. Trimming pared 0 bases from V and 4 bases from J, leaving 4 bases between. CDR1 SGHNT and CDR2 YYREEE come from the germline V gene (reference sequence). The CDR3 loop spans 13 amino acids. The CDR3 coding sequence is TGTGCCAGCAGCTTGGATCTCACCGGGGAGCTGTTTTTT. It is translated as CASSLDLTGELFF.

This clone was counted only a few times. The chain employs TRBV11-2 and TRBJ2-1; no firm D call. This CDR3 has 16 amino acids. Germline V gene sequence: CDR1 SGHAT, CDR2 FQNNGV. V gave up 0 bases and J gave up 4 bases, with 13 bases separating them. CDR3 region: CASSLDQVGGYNEQFF. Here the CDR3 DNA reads TGTGCCAGCAGCTTAGATCAAGTCGGCGGATACAATGAGCAGTTCTTC.

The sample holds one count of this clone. The CDR3 protein is CASSPVGPNMNTEAFF. Written as DNA, the CDR3 is TGTGCCAGCTCACCCGTTGGGCCAAACATGAACACTGAAGCTTTCTTT. The chain has TRBV18 and TRBJ1-1; D call uncertain. This CDR3 spans 16 amino acids. The V gene's germline CDR1 is KGHSH and CDR2 LQKENI. The germline V and J ends were trimmed by 3 bases and 0 bases, with 14 bases remaining between them. The variable domain in full, completed from reference TRBV18 and TRBJ1-1, reads NAGVMQNPRHLVRRRGQEARLRCSPMKGHSHVYWYRQLPEEGLKFMVYLQKENIIDESGMPKERFSAEFPKEGPSILRIQQVVRGDSAAYFCASSPVGPNMNTEAFFGQGTRLTVV.

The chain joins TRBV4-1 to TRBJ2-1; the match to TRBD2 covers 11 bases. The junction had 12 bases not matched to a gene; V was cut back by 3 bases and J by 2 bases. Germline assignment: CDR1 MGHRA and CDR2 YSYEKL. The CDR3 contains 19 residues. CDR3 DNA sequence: TGCGCCAGCAGCCAGACCTTAGCGGGAGGGCCCTCTACCTACAATGAGCAGTTCTTC. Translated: CASSQTLAGGPSTYNEQFF.

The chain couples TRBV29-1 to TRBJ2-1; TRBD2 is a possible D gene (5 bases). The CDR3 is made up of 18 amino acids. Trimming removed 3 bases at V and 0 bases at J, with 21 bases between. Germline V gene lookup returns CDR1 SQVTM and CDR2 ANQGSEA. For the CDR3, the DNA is TGCAGCGTTGATCAGAGGGTTAGGGCTGCGAGCTCCTACAATGAGCAGTTCTTC. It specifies CSVDQRVRAASSYNEQFF.

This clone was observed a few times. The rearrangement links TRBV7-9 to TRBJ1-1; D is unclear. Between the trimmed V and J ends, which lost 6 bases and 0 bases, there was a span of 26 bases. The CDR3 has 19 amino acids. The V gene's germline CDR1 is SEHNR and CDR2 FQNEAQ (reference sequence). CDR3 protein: CASSPPPWSTNLMNTEAFF. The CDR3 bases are TGTGCCAGCAGTCCCCCCCCGTGGAGCACCAACTTGATGAACACTGAAGCTTTCTTT. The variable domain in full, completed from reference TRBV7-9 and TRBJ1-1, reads DTGVSQNPRHKITKRGQNVTFRCDPISEHNRLYWYRQTLGQGPEFLTYFQNEAQLEKSRLLSDRFSAERPKGSFSTLEIQRTEQGDSAMYLCASSPPPWSTNLMNTEAFFGQGTRLTVV.

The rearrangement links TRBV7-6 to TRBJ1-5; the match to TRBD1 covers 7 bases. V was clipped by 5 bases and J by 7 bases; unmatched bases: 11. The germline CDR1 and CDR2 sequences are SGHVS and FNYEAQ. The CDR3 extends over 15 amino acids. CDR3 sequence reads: CASSPGAGQMQPQHF. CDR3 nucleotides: TGTGCCAGCAGCCCCGGCGCGGGACAGATGCAGCCCCAGCATTTT.

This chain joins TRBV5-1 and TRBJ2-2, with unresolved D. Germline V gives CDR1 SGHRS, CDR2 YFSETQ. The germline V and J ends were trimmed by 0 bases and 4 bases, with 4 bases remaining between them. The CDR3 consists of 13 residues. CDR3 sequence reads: CASSLVATGELFF. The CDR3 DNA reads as TGCGCCAGCAGCTTGGTAGCCACCGGGGAGCTGTTTTTT.

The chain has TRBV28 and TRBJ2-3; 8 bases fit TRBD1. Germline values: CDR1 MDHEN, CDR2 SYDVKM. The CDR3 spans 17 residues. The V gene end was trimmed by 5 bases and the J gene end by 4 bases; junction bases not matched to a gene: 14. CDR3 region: CASSPIGQGDLADTQYF. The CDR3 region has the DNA TGTGCCAGCAGTCCTATTGGACAGGGAGATTTGGCAGATACGCAGTATTTT.

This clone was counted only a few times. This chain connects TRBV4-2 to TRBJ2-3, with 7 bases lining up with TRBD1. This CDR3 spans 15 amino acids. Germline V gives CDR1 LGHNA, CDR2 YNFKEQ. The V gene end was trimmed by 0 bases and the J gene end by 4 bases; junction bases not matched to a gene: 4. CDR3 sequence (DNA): TGTGCCAGCAGCCAAGATGGGACAGAGGCAGATACGCAGTATTTT. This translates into CASSQDGTEADTQYF.

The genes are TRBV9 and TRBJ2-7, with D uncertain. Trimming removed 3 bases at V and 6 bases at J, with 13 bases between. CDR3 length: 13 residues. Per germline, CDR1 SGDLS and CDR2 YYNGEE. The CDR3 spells CASSDSITLEQYF. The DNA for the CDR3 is TGTGCCAGCAGCGACTCCATTACCCTCGAGCAGTACTTC.

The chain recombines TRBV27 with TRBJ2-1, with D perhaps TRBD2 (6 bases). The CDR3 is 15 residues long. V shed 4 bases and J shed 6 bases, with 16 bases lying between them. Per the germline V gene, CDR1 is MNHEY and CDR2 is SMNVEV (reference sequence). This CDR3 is CASSSPSVAFNEQFF. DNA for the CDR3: TGTGCCAGCAGTTCCCCTAGCGTCGCCTTCAATGAGCAGTTCTTC.

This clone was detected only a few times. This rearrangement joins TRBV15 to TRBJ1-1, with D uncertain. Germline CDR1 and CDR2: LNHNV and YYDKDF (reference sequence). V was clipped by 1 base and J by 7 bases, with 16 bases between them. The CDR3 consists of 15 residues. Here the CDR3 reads CATSRATPPQVEAFF. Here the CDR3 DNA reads TGTGCCACCAGCAGAGCAACGCCCCCTCAGGTTGAAGCTTTCTTT.

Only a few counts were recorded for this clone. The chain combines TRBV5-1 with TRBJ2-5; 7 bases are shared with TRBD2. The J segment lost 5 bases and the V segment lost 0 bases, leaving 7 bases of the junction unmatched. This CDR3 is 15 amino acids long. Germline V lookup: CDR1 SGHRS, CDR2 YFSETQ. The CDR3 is CASSLDGGRVETQYF. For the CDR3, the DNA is TGCGCCAGCAGCTTGGACGGAGGGAGGGTTGAGACCCAGTACTTC.

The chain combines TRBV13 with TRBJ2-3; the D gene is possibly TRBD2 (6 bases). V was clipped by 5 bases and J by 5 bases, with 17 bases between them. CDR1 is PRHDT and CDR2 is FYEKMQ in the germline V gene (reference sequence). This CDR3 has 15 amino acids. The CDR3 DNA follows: TGTGCCAGCAGCCCGAGCCCGGGGGTGGGAGATACGCAGTATTTT. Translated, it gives CASSPSPGVGDTQYF.

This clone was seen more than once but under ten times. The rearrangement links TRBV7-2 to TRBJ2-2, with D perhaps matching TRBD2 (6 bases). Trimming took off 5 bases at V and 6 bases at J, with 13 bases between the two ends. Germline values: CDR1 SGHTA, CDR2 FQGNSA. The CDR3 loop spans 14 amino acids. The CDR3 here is CASSGRLGAGELFF. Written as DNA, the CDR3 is TGTGCCAGCAGCGGCCGACTAGGGGCCGGGGAGCTGTTTTTT.

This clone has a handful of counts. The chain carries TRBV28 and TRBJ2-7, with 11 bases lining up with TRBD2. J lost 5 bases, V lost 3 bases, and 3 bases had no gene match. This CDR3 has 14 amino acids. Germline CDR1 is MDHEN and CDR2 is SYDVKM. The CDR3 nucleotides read TGTGCCAGCAGTTTGACTAGCGGGACCCACGAGCAGTACTTC. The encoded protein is CASSLTSGTHEQYF.